The T cell receptor beta chain described here comes from a study of blood T cell repertoires in COVID-19. About the research overall: Recovered Cohort 3 donors showed two negative PCRs, clearance, or symptom resolution.

Trimming removed 5 bases at V and 2 bases at J, with 16 bases between. Germline V gene sequence: CDR1 LNHDA, CDR2 SQIVND (reference sequence). The CDR3 contains 15 residues. Participants spanned ages about 18 to 100 years and resided in about two dozen US areas. Participant-given clinical history determined each cohort assignment. Under the authors' procedure: Reference gene primer amplification gave estimated nucleated cell counts. Using immunoSEQ multiplex PCR, the repertoire was profiled, and TCRdb retains in-frame clones only, with some absent. D and trimming come from the DNA, and the V and J calls and clone size come from that table. The sample lists 200,000 to 250,000 clones, about 86% occurring once.

This rearrangement joins TRBV19 to TRBJ2-7; D may be TRBD1 (5 bases). Sequenced sample: PBMCs or T cells enriched from blood (not recorded which). This TCR derives from a woman aged 50 to 65 in a cohort exposed to, infected with or recovered from COVID-19 (not recorded which). As DNA, the CDR3 is TGTGCCAGTAGTCAGCTAGGGGCTATTACCTACGAGCAGTACTTC. It codes for CASSQLGAITYEQYF.